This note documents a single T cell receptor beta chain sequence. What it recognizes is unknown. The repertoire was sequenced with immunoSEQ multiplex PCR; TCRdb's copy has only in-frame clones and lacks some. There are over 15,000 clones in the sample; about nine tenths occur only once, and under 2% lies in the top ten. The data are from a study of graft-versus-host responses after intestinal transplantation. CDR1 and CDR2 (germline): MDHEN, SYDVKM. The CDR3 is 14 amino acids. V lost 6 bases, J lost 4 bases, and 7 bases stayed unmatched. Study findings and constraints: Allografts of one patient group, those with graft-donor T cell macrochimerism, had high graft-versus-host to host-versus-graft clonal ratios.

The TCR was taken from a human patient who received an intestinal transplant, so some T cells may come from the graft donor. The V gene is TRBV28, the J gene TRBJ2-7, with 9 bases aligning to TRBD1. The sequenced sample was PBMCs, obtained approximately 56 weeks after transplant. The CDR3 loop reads CASSLTDRGYEQYF. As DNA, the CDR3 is TGTGCCAGCAGCCTCACGGACAGGGGATACGAGCAGTACTTC.